What follows describes a single TCR beta chain. Sequencing was performed with immunoSEQ multiplex PCR; in TCRdb, only in-frame clones are kept and a portion is missing. Of tens of thousands of clones in the sample, approximately 88% were seen once. This specimen comes from a study of blood T cell repertoires in COVID-19. At the level of the study: Sources were T cells, B-cell-depleted T cells, or PBMCs; the material itself was cDNA or gDNA.

The CDR3 spans 13 residues. CDR1 and CDR2 (germline): MDHEN, SYDVKM. Losses at the gene ends were 7 bases for V and 7 bases for J; bases not matched to a gene: 9. The clonotype was recovered from a man in his fifties or sixties with active COVID-19. The chain carries TRBV28 and TRBJ2-7; TRBD2 agrees at 8 bases. The sequenced sample consisted of peripheral blood. The CDR3 is CASTTSGKGEQYF. The CDR3 DNA follows: TGTGCCAGCACCACTAGCGGCAAGGGAGAGCAGTACTTC.